The following is a T cell receptor beta chain sequence with its context. Its antigen remains unidentified. Per-base qualities were not stored, and no clone one base away is much larger. CDR1 and CDR2 are drawn from the germline V gene: SGHTA, FQGTGA. V is cut by 3 bases and J by 1 base, and the space between the germline ends is 13 bases. From cysteine to phenylalanine, the CDR3 is 16 amino acids long. Only the CDR3 DNA is retained, 48 bases long and in frame from the first base. TCRbeta CDR3 regions were amplified from genomic DNA by means of the immunoSEQ Assay, a bias-controlled multiplex PCR. The study's own analysis went as follows. The number of nucleated cells in each sample was estimated by amplification of reference gene primers within the assay. To quantify the absolute abundance of each unique TCRbeta CDR3 rearrangement, sequence reads were collapsed and filtered. For each sample, productive Simpson clonality was calculated as the square root of Simpson's diversity index across productive rearrangements. As stored in TCRdb, this immuneACCESS dataset retains in-frame rearrangements with V and J assigned. A fraction of the clones does not appear; measured against another copy, unresolved V genes explain less than half of the discrepancy, and the remainder lacks a known reason. V and J calls and clone size follow that table, whereas D and trimming were derived from the DNA. This sample comprises fewer than 200,000 clones, approximately 82% of them detected only once. The ten largest clones take up 17% of the sample.

Participants in the prospective study were aged about 18 to 90 years, lived in about two dozen United States geographic areas, and enrolled through a virtual design. To assign participants to cohorts, the prospective study relied on clinical history that participants themselves reported in a screening survey and a study questionnaire. For ImmuneRACE Cohort 3, a participant was defined as recovered based on two consecutive negative NP/OP PCR tests, clearance by a healthcare professional, or resolution of symptoms. Mobile phlebotomists in the prospective study collected whole blood, serum and a nasopharyngeal or oropharyngeal swab from every participant. Participants in the prospective study had the option to provide additional blood draws and questionnaires over an approximately two-month period. Prospective study blood samples were shipped either frozen or at room temperature before DNA extraction.

This specimen belongs to a study of blood T cell repertoires in COVID-19 (TCRdb year 2020). Background for the entire study: Samples from collaborators originated in the United States, Italy and Spain and spanned both the acute and convalescent phases of COVID-19. HLA class I and class II types, where available, came from metadata supplied by the sample provider rather than from assay-based typing. Samples came from the ongoing ImmuneRACE study (first 160 participants) plus 1,254 subjects from 6 global collaborators. The prospective study material was composed of cDNA or gDNA derived from T cells, B-cell-depleted T cells, or PBMCs. Subjects who had been exposed to COVID-19, were actively infected with it, or had recovered from it provided the deeply sampled blood TCRbeta repertoires that made up the dataset. The repertoires were made available in a free public database intended to serve as a resource for research on the immune response to SARS-CoV-2. Nearly every sample came with metadata listing a de-identified subject ID, COVID-19 status, age in years and sex. Results and caveats for the whole study, not just this receptor: The quantity of clinical and demographic metadata differed by source and by participant and was supplied without curation.

The rearranged segments are TRBV7-3 and TRBJ2-1; the D region possibly corresponds to TRBD1 (7 bases align). The specimen was PBMCs or T cells enriched from blood (not recorded which). The sequence came from a woman between 50 and 59 years old who had recovered from COVID-19. The CDR3 is CASSFRQGGSYNEQFF. The bases are TGTGCCAGCAGCTTCCGACAGGGAGGATCCTACAATGAGCAGTTCTTC.